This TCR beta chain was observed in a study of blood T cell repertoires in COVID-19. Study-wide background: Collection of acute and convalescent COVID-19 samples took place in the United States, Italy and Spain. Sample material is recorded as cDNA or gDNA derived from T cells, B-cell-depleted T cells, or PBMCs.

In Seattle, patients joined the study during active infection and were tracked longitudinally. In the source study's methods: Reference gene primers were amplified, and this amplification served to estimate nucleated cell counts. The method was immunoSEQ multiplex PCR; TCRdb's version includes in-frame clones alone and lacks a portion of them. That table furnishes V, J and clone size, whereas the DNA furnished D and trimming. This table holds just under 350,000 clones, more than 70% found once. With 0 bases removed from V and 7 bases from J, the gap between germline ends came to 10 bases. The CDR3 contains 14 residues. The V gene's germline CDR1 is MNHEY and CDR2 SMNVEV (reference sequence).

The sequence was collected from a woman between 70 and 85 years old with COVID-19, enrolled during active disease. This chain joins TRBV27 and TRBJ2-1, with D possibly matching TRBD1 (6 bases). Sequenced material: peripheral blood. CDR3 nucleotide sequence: TGTGCCAGCAGTTTATCGGGTACAGGGAATGAGCAGTTCTTC. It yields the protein CASSLSGTGNEQFF.